The next 14 T cell receptor beta chains were all read from a single sample in a study of shared clonotypes between healthy human individuals. Naivety among CD8 cells was defined by CD45RO negativity and positive CCR7 selection, thereby excluding terminally differentiated effector memory CD45RA+ cells. The assay was immunoSEQ multiplex PCR, and TCRdb's table has in-frame clones only and misses some. In the table there are roughly 770,000 clones, 90% to 97% of which are singletons. Sample: naive CD8+ T cells sorted from blood. Every receptor here comes from a man aged 30 to 45 in good health.

A remark on this clone: This same CDR3 is encoded by further DNA sequences in the sample. The chain is built from TRBV7-9 and TRBJ2-1; D is possibly TRBD1 or TRBD2 (5 bases each). The CDR3 runs to 14 residues. Germline values: CDR1 SEHNR, CDR2 FQNEAQ (reference sequence). Trimming cost V 1 base and J 4 bases, with 8 bases left between them. DNA of the CDR3: TGTGCCAGCAGCTTAGACAGGACTTACAATGAGCAGTTCTTC. It specifies CASSLDRTYNEQFF.

The V and J genes are TRBV7-9 and TRBJ1-1; 7 bases align to TRBD1. V lost 4 bases and J lost 2; bases outside the gene matches: 10. Per germline, CDR1 SEHNR and CDR2 FQNEAQ (reference sequence). The CDR3 sequence is 16 residues long. CDR3 loop: CASSSPLGTANTEAFF. For the CDR3, the DNA is TGTGCCAGCAGCTCACCCCTAGGGACAGCAAACACTGAAGCTTTCTTT.

The V call is TRBV27, the J call TRBJ2-1; D could derive from TRBD1 or TRBD2 (5 bases each). In germline, CDR1 is MNHEY, CDR2 SMNVEV (reference sequence). The CDR3 has 16 residues. The germline V and J ends were trimmed by 5 bases and 2 bases, with 16 bases remaining between them. The CDR3 here is CASSLVGDPTYNEQFF. The CDR3 nucleotides are TGTGCCAGCAGTCTCGTCGGGGACCCAACCTACAATGAGCAGTTCTTC.

As for this clone: Other nucleotide sequences in the sample specify the same CDR3. The chain links TRBV19 to TRBJ2-7; 8 bases fit TRBD1. Germline CDR1 LNHDA, CDR2 SQIVND (reference sequence). The CDR3 covers 13 residues. J lost 4 bases, V lost 3 bases, and 2 bases had no gene match. The DNA for the CDR3 is TGTGCCAGTAGTATCGGACAGGGATACGAGCAGTACTTC. Encoded protein: CASSIGQGYEQYF.

The V call is TRBV11-2, the J call TRBJ1-1; 8 positions agree with TRBD1. The CDR3 loop spans 15 amino acids. CDR1 is SGHAT and CDR2 is FQNNGV in the germline V gene. V trimming: 2 bases; J trimming: 4 bases; junction bases outside the gene matches: 6. The CDR3 loop reads CASSLPGGRSTEAFF. As DNA, the CDR3 is TGTGCCAGCAGCTTACCAGGGGGCAGGAGCACTGAAGCTTTCTTT.

The table lists this clone with a count of one. The chain uses TRBV27 and TRBJ2-7; 9 bases align to TRBD1. There are 16 residues in the CDR3. Trimming took 6 bases from V and 0 from J; bases not matched to a gene: 9. Germline V CDR1 and CDR2: MNHEY, SMNVEV (reference sequence). As DNA, the CDR3 is TGTGCCAGCAGCAAAGCGGGGACAGGGCTCTCCTACGAGCAGTACTTC. It codes for CASSKAGTGLSYEQYF.

This chain joins TRBV11-3 and TRBJ2-1, with a weak D call TRBD2 (5 bases). The CDR3 is 12 amino acids. V was trimmed by 8 bases and J by 4 bases, leaving 9 bases between them. The V gene's germline CDR1 is SGHNT and CDR2 YENEEA. CDR3 sequence (DNA): TGTGCCAGCTCCGGGGAGTACAATGAGCAGTTCTTC. Translated: CASSGEYNEQFF.

This clone was observed once. The V gene is TRBV29-1, the J gene TRBJ2-7; TRBD2 matches at 9 bases. CDR1 is SQVTM, CDR2 ANQGSEA, per germline. V shed 4 bases, J shed 4 bases, and the junction held 5 bases outside the gene matches. This CDR3 has 13 residues. As DNA, the CDR3 is TGCAGCGTTGCAAGCGGGAGGAATTACGAGCAGTACTTC. Protein product: CSVASGRNYEQYF.

This clone was recorded once. The rearrangement uses TRBV4-3 and TRBJ1-5, with D uncertain. Germline lookup yields CDR1 LGHNA and CDR2 YSLEER. CDR3 length: 15 amino acids. Between the trimmed V and J ends, which lost 0 bases and 6 bases, there was a span of 12 bases. This CDR3 reads CASSQDITPGQPQHF. CDR3 DNA sequence: TGCGCCAGCAGCCAAGATATAACACCAGGTCAGCCCCAGCATTTT.

The chain recombines TRBV5-1 with TRBJ2-7; TRBD2 matches at 10 bases. CDR3 length: 14 amino acids. The germline V gene encodes CDR1 SGHRS and CDR2 YFSETQ. Trimming cost V 6 bases and J 4 bases; bases outside gene matches: 7. The CDR3 DNA reads as TGCGCCAGCAACCTCAGCGGGAGGGGATACGAGCAGTACTTC. Translating it yields CASNLSGRGYEQYF. The full variable domain, rest sourced from reference TRBV5-1 and TRBJ2-7, is KAGVTQTPRYLIKTRGQQVTLSCSPISGHRSVSWYQQTPGQGLQFLFEYFSETQRNKGNFPGRFSGRQFSNSRSEMNVSTLELGDSALYLCASNLSGRGYEQYFGPGTRLTVT.

The chain joins TRBV4-3 to TRBJ1-4, with TRBD1 identical over 7 bases. This CDR3 is 16 amino acids long. The V and J ends lost 3 bases and 5 bases, in that order; junction bases with no gene match: 9. Germline V gives CDR1 LGHNA, CDR2 YSLEER. The CDR3 DNA is TGCGCCAGCAGCCAGTACTTGACAGGGAGGAATGAAAAACTGTTTTTT. Translating it yields CASSQYLTGRNEKLFF.

V usage is TRBV7-9 and J usage is TRBJ2-5; D is undetermined. The V gene's germline CDR1 is SEHNR and CDR2 FQNEAQ (reference sequence). This CDR3 is 13 amino acids long. The V end was cut by 3 bases, the J end by 4 bases, with 9 bases between. The CDR3 DNA sequence: TGTGCCAGCAGCTTTACGACTTTAGAGACCCAGTACTTC. Protein product: CASSFTTLETQYF.

The chain links TRBV28 to TRBJ1-1; D unresolved. The CDR3 loop spans 13 amino acids. Germline V gene data show CDR1 as MDHEN and CDR2 as SYDVKM. V was pared by 3 bases and J by 6 bases, with 11 bases between. This chain's CDR3 is CASSFWSAAEAFF. CDR3 DNA sequence: TGTGCCAGCAGTTTTTGGTCCGCGGCTGAAGCTTTCTTT.

The CDR3 DNA sequence: TGTGCCAGCAGTTATAAGCATCCGAGACAGAGGCCTAAGGGGACATATGGCTACACCTTC. This sequence encodes CASSYKHPRQRPKGTYGYTF. The chain has TRBV6-9 and TRBJ1-2; tentative D call: TRBD1 (6 bases). Germline assignment: CDR1 MNHGY and CDR2 SVAAGI. The CDR3 runs 20 residues. Trimming stripped 2 bases from V and 5 bases from J, with 30 bases between.